The entry that follows covers one T cell receptor beta chain sequence. The CDR3 consists of 16 residues. Germline V lookup: CDR1 MNHEY, CDR2 SVGAGI. J gave up 6 bases and V 2 bases, and 12 bases lay outside the gene matches. These data come from a study of T-cell memory formation after mild COVID-19. The authors produced TCR alpha and TCR beta cDNA libraries with sample barcodes and UMIs by 5'RACE using constant-segment primers. In TCRdb, the 5' RACE reads were re-called with MiXCR into one record per CDR3 protein. The table lists 450,000 to 650,000 distinct CDR3 sequences, around 21% of them singletons.

V is TRBV6-5 and J is TRBJ2-7; 8 positions match TRBD2. This TCR was recovered from an adult woman who had mild COVID-19 (a few samples of this study predate the infection). Cell type and time point are not known. The sample consisted of PBMCs or a T cell subset sorted from them (not recorded which). The CDR3 protein is CASSYGVGLANSEQYF. The DNA for the CDR3 is TGTGCCAGCAGTTACGGGGTAGGACTAGCTAACAGCGAGCAGTACTTC.